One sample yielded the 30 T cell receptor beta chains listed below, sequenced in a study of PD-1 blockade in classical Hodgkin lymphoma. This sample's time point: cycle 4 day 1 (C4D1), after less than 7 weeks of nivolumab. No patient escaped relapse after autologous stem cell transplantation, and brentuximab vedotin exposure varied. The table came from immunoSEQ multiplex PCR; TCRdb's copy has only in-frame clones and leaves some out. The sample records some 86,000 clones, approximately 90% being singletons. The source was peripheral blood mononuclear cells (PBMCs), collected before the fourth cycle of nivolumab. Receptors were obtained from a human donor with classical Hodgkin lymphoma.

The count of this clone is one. The DNA of the CDR3 is TGCAGCGTTGAGGGCTACACCTTC. Translating gives CSVEGYTF. The gene calls are TRBV29-1 and TRBJ1-2; D unclear. The CDR3 runs 8 residues. Between the trimmed V and J ends, which lost 3 bases and 8 bases, there was a span of 1 base. The germline V gene encodes CDR1 SQVTM and CDR2 ANQGSEA.

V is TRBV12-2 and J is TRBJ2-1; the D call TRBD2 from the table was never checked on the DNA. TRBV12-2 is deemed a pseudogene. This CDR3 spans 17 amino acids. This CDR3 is CASRLASGIEGNNEQFF. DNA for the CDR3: TGTGCAAGTCGCTTAGCTTCCGGGATCGAGGGAAACAATGAGCAGTTCTTC.

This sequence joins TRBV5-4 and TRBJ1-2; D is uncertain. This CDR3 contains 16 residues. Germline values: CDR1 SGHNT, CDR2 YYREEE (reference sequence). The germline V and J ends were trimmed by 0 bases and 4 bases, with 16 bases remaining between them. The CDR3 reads CASSLDSPLLGYGYTF. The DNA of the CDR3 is TGTGCCAGCAGCTTGGACAGTCCCCTTCTCGGCTATGGCTACACCTTC.

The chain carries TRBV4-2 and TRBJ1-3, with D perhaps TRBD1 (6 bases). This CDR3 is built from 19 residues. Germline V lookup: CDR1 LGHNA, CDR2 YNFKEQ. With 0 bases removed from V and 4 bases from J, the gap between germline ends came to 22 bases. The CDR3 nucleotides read TGTGCCAGCAGCCAAGAGTCGATTCTCGGTACAGGGACGGGAAACACCATATATTTT. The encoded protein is CASSQESILGTGTGNTIYF.

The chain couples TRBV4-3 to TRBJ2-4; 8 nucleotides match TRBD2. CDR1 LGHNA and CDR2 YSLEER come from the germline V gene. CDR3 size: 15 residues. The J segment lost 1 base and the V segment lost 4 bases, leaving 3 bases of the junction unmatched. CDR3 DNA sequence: TGCGCCAGCAGCCCCGGACTAGCCGCCAAAAACATTCAGTACTTC. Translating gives CASSPGLAAKNIQYF.

CDR3 nucleotides: TGTGCCAGCAGCCCAACAGGGGGCCTTTATGGCTACACCTTC. It codes for CASSPTGGLYGYTF. The chain has TRBV11-1 and TRBJ1-2; 9 bases match TRBD1. Germline CDR1 reads SGHAT; CDR2 reads FQDESV (reference sequence). The CDR3 extends over 14 amino acids. V lost 5 bases and J lost 5; bases outside the gene matches: 6.

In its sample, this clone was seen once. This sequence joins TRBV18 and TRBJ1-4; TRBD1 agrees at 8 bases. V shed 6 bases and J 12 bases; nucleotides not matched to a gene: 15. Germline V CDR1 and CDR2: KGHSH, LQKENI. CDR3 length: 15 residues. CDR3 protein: CASSPETGGARELFF. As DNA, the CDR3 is TGTGCCAGCTCGCCCGAAACAGGGGGAGCTCGGGAACTGTTTTTT.

The CDR3 DNA is TGTGCCAGCAGCTCCCTCCTGATCCTCTCTGGAAACACCATATATTTT. As protein: CASSSLLILSGNTIYF. The J gene is TRBJ1-3, the V gene TRBV7-9; D unresolved. Trimming stripped 4 bases from V and 0 bases from J, with 13 bases between. From germline, CDR1 is SEHNR and CDR2 FQNEAQ (reference sequence). The CDR3 sequence is 16 residues long.

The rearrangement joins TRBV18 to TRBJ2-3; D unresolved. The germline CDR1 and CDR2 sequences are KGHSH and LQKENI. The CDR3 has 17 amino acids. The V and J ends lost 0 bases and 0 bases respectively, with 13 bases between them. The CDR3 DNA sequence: TGTGCCAGCTCACCACCGATCTACTCCGACAGCACAGATACGCAGTATTTT. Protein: CASSPPIYSDSTDTQYF.

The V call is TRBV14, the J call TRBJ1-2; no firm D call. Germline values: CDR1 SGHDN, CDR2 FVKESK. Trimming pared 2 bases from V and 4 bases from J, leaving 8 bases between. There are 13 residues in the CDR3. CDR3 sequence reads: CASSQRRVYGYTF. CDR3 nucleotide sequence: TGTGCCAGCAGCCAACGGAGGGTCTATGGCTACACCTTC.

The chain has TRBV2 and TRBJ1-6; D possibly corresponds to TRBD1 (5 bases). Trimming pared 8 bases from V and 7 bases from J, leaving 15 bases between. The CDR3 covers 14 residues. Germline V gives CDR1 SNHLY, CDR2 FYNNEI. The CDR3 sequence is CASLVGALNSPLHF. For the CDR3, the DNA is TGTGCCAGCCTGGTAGGGGCCCTGAATTCACCCCTCCACTTT.

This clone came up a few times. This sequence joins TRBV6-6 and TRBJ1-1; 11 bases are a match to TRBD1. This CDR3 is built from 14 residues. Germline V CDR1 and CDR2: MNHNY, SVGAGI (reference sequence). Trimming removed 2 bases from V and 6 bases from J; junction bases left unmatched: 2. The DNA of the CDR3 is TGTGCCAGCAGTTACACGGGACAGGGGGCTGAAGCTTTCTTT. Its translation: CASSYTGQGAEAFF.

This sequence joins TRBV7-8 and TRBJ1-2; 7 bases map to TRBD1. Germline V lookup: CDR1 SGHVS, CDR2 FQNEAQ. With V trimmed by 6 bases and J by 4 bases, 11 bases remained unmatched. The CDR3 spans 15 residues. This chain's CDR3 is CASSFTGVVGYGYTF. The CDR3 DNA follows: TGTGCCAGCAGTTTTACAGGGGTAGTGGGCTATGGCTACACCTTC.

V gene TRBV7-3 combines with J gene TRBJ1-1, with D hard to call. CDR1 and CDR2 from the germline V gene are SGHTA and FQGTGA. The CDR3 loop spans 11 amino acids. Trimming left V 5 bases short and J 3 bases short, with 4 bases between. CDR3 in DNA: TGTGCCAGCAGCCCAGACACTGAAGCTTTCTTT. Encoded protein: CASSPDTEAFF.

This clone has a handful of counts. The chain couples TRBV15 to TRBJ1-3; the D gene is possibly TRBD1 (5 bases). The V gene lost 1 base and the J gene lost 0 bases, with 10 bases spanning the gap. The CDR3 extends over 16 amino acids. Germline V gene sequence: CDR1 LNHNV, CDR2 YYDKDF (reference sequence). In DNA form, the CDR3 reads TGTGCCACCAGCAGAGGAGGGGACGGCTCTGGAAACACCATATATTTT. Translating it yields CATSRGGDGSGNTIYF.

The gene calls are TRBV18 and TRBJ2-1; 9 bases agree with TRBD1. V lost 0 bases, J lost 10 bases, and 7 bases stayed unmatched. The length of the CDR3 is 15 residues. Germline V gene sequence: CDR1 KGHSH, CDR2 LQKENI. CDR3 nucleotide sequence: TGTGCCAGCTCACCACCGGGACAGGGAAGGTTCGAGCAGTTCTTC. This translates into CASSPPGQGRFEQFF.

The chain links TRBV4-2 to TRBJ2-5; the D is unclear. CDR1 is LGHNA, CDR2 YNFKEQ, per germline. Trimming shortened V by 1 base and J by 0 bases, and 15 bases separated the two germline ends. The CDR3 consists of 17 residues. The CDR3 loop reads CASSQVSQSMYQETQYF. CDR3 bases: TGTGCCAGCAGCCAAGTTAGCCAGAGTATGTACCAAGAGACCCAGTACTTC.

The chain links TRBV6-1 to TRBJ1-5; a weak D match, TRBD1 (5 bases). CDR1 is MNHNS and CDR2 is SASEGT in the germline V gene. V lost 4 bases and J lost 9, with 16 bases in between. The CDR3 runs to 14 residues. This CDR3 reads CASSADGGDRPQHF. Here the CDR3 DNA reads TGTGCCAGCAGTGCCGATGGTGGGGACCGGCCCCAGCATTTT.

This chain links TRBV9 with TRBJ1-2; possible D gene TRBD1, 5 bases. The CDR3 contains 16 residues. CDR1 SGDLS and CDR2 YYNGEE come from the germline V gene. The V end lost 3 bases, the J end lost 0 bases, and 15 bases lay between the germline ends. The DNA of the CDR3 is TGTGCCAGCAGCGCAAATCTGGGACTTTCTAACTATGGCTACACCTTC. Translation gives CASSANLGLSNYGYTF. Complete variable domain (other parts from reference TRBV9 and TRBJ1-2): DSGVTQTPKHLITATGQRVTLRCSPRSGDLSVYWYQQSLDQGLQFLIQYYNGEERAKGNILERFSAQQFPDLHSELNLSSLELGDSALYFCASSANLGLSNYGYTFGSGTRLTVV.

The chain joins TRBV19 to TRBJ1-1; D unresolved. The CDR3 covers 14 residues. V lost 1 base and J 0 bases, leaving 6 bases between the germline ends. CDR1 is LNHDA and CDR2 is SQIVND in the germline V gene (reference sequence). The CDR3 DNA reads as TGTGCCAGTAGTATAGCACTTATGAACACTGAAGCTTTCTTT. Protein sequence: CASSIALMNTEAFF.

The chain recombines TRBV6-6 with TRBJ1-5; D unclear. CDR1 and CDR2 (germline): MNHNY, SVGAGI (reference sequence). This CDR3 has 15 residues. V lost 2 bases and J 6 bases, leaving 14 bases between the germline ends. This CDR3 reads CASSYGGSAIQPQHF. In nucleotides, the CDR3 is TGTGCCAGCAGTTACGGTGGGTCCGCAATTCAGCCCCAGCATTTT.

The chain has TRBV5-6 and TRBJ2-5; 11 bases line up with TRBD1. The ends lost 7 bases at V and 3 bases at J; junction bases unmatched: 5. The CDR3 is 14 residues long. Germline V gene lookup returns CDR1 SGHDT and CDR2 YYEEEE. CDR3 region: CASDGTGGKETQYF. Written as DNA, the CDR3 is TGTGCCAGCGACGGGACAGGGGGGAAAGAGACCCAGTACTTC.

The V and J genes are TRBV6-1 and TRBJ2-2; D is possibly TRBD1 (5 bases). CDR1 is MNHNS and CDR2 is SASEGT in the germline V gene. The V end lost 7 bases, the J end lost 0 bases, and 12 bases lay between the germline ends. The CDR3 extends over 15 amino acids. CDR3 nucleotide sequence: TGTGCCAGCACCCCCAGGGCGCCGAACACCGGGGAGCTGTTTTTT. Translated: CASTPRAPNTGELFF.

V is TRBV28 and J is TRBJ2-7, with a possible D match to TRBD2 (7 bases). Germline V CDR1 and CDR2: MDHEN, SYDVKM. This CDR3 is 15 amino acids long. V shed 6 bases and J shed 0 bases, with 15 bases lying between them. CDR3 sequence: CASRGGHLRSYEQYF. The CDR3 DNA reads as TGTGCCAGCAGGGGGGGGCACCTTCGCTCCTACGAGCAGTACTTC.

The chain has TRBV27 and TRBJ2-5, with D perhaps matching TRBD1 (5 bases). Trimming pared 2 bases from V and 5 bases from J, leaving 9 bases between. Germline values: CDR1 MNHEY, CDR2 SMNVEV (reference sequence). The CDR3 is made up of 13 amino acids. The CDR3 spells CASSLESGETQYF. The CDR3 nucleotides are TGTGCCAGCAGTTTAGAATCAGGGGAGACCCAGTACTTC.

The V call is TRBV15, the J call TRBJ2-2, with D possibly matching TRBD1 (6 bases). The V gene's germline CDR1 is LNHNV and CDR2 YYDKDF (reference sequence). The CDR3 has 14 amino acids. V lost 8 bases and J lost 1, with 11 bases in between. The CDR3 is CATGDTLNTGELFF. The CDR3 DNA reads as TGTGCCACCGGGGACACCCTGAACACCGGGGAGCTGTTTTTT.

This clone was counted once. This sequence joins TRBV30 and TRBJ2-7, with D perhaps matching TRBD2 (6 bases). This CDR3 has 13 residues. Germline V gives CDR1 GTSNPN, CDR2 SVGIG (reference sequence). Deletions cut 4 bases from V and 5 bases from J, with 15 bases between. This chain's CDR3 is CAWNRGRRDEQYF. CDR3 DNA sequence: TGTGCCTGGAATAGAGGGAGGAGGGACGAGCAGTACTTC.

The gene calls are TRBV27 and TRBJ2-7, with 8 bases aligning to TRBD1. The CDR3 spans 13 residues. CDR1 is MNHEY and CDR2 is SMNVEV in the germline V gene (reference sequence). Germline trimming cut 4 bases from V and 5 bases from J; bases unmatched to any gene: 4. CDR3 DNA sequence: TGTGCCAGCAGTTACTCACAGGGGGACGAGCAGTACTTC. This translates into CASSYSQGDEQYF.

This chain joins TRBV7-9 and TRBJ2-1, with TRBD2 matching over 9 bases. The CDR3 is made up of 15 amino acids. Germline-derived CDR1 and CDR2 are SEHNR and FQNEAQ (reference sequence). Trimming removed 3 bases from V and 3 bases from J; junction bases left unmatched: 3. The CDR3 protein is CASSFASGDYNEQFF. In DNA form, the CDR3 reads TGTGCCAGCAGCTTTGCTAGCGGGGACTACAATGAGCAGTTCTTC.

CDR3 sequence: CASSKGGWLKAQHF. The CDR3 DNA sequence: TGTGCCAGCAGCAAAGGGGGGTGGCTTAAGGCCCAGCATTTT. This sequence joins TRBV21-1 and TRBJ1-5. TRBV21-1 counts as a pseudogene. The CDR3 consists of 14 residues.